This T cell receptor beta chain was captured in a study of blood T cell repertoires in COVID-19. Study overall: The United States, Italy and Spain supplied acute and convalescent COVID-19 samples. Sources were T cells, B-cell-depleted T cells, or PBMCs; the material itself was cDNA or gDNA.

Seattle patients were enrolled while actively infected and followed longitudinally. The repertoire was sequenced with immunoSEQ multiplex PCR; TCRdb's copy has only in-frame clones and lacks some. The sample yields around 270,000 clones, approximately 85% seen once. Per germline, CDR1 LGHDT and CDR2 YNNKEL (reference sequence). The ends lost 2 bases at V and 5 bases at J; junction bases unmatched: 9. CDR3 length: 15 residues. The chain links TRBV3-1 (or the pseudogene TRBV3-2) to TRBJ2-7; 7 positions agree with TRBD2. The receptor was isolated from a human donor with COVID-19, enrolled during active disease. The donor label of this sample is uncertain. Sequenced: peripheral blood. CDR3 nucleotides: TGTGCCAGCAGCCAATCGTCGACGGGAGGTAACGAGCAGTACTTC. It encodes CASSQSSTGGNEQYF.